The 5 T cell receptor beta chains below come from one sample, sequenced in a study of cytotoxic CD8 clonotypes in ibrutinib-treated CLL. The method was immunoSEQ multiplex PCR; TCRdb's version includes in-frame clones alone and lacks a portion of them. The sample includes roughly 250,000 clones, under 75% of them seen just once. The source was PBMCs, collected after 24 months of ibrutinib treatment. Every receptor here comes from a human donor with chronic lymphocytic leukemia.

This chain links TRBV18 with TRBJ2-7; a possible D gene is TRBD2 (5 bases). The CDR3 runs to 11 residues. V gave up 3 bases and J gave up 7 bases, with 7 bases separating them. Germline V gene sequence: CDR1 KGHSH, CDR2 LQKENI. CDR3 sequence reads: CASSPPGEQYF. CDR3 bases: TGTGCCAGCTCACCGCCGGGAGAGCAGTACTTC. Full variable domain (rest looked up from reference TRBV18 and TRBJ2-7): NAGVMQNPRHLVRRRGQEARLRCSPMKGHSHVYWYRQLPEEGLKFMVYLQKENIIDESGMPKERFSAEFPKEGPSILRIQQVVRGDSAAYFCASSPPGEQYFGPGTRLTVT.

This chain joins TRBV5-1 and TRBJ2-3; a weak D match, TRBD2 (5 bases). CDR3 length: 13 residues. The germline gives CDR1 SGHRS, CDR2 YFSETQ. The ends were cut back, 5 bases at V and 4 bases at J, with 11 bases in the middle. The CDR3 loop is CASRDSQADTQYF. CDR3 coding DNA: TGCGCCAGCAGGGACTCCCAAGCAGATACGCAGTATTTT. Supplemented by reference TRBV5-1 and TRBJ2-3, the full variable domain reads KAGVTQTPRYLIKTRGQQVTLSCSPISGHRSVSWYQQTPGQGLQFLFEYFSETQRNKGNFPGRFSGRQFSNSRSEMNVSTLELGDSALYLCASRDSQADTQYFGPGTRLTVL.

This rearrangement joins TRBV5-1 to TRBJ2-3; D not certain. The germline V and J ends were trimmed by 6 bases and 0 bases, with 11 bases remaining between them. The germline CDR1 and CDR2 sequences are SGHRS and YFSETQ. The CDR3 consists of 14 residues. The CDR3 sequence is CASTTPSSTDTQYF. The CDR3, as DNA: TGCGCCAGCACCACTCCGAGTAGCACAGATACGCAGTATTTT.

The chain is built from TRBV9 and TRBJ2-7; TRBD1 is a possible D gene (7 bases). The CDR3 extends over 13 amino acids. In germline, CDR1 is SGDLS, CDR2 YYNGEE. CDR3 in DNA: TGTGCATCAGGGGGACTTGCCTCCTACGAGCAGTACTTC. It yields the protein CASGGLASYEQYF.

This clone was detected only once. This chain joins TRBV6-5 and TRBJ2-2; D ambiguous. The CDR3 is 14 amino acids. CDR1 is MNHEY, CDR2 SVGAGI, per germline. Deletions cut 6 bases from V and 3 bases from J, with 11 bases between. CDR3 loop: CASRKRLDTGELFF. The CDR3 DNA reads TGTGCCAGCAGAAAACGCCTGGACACCGGGGAGCTGTTTTTT.